This T cell receptor beta chain is drawn from a study of beta chain features in type 1 diabetes. Overall study results and limits: TCRB CDR3 length was moderately but significantly reduced in all four CD4+ subsets of Type 1 diabetes patients.

Between the trimmed V and J ends, which lost 0 bases and 8 bases, there was a span of 7 bases. This CDR3 is 12 amino acids long. CDR1 and CDR2 (germline): SQVTM, ANQGSEA. What was sequenced were expressed TCRB transcripts, since all of the isolated RNA had been reverse transcribed. Measured with immunoSEQ multiplex PCR; TCRdb has only the in-frame clones, and not every one. In the table there are 200,000 to 300,000 clones, about a fifth of which are singletons. This clone showed up just a few times. Its antigen is unknown. The receptor was derived from a woman in her thirties or forties with type 1 diabetes. Sequences were obtained from naive CD4+ T cells from blood. The V gene is TRBV29-1, the J gene TRBJ1-4; D is unclear. CDR3 nucleotide sequence: TGCAGCGTTGAAGAACAGCCCGAAAAACTGTTTTTT. As protein: CSVEEQPEKLFF.